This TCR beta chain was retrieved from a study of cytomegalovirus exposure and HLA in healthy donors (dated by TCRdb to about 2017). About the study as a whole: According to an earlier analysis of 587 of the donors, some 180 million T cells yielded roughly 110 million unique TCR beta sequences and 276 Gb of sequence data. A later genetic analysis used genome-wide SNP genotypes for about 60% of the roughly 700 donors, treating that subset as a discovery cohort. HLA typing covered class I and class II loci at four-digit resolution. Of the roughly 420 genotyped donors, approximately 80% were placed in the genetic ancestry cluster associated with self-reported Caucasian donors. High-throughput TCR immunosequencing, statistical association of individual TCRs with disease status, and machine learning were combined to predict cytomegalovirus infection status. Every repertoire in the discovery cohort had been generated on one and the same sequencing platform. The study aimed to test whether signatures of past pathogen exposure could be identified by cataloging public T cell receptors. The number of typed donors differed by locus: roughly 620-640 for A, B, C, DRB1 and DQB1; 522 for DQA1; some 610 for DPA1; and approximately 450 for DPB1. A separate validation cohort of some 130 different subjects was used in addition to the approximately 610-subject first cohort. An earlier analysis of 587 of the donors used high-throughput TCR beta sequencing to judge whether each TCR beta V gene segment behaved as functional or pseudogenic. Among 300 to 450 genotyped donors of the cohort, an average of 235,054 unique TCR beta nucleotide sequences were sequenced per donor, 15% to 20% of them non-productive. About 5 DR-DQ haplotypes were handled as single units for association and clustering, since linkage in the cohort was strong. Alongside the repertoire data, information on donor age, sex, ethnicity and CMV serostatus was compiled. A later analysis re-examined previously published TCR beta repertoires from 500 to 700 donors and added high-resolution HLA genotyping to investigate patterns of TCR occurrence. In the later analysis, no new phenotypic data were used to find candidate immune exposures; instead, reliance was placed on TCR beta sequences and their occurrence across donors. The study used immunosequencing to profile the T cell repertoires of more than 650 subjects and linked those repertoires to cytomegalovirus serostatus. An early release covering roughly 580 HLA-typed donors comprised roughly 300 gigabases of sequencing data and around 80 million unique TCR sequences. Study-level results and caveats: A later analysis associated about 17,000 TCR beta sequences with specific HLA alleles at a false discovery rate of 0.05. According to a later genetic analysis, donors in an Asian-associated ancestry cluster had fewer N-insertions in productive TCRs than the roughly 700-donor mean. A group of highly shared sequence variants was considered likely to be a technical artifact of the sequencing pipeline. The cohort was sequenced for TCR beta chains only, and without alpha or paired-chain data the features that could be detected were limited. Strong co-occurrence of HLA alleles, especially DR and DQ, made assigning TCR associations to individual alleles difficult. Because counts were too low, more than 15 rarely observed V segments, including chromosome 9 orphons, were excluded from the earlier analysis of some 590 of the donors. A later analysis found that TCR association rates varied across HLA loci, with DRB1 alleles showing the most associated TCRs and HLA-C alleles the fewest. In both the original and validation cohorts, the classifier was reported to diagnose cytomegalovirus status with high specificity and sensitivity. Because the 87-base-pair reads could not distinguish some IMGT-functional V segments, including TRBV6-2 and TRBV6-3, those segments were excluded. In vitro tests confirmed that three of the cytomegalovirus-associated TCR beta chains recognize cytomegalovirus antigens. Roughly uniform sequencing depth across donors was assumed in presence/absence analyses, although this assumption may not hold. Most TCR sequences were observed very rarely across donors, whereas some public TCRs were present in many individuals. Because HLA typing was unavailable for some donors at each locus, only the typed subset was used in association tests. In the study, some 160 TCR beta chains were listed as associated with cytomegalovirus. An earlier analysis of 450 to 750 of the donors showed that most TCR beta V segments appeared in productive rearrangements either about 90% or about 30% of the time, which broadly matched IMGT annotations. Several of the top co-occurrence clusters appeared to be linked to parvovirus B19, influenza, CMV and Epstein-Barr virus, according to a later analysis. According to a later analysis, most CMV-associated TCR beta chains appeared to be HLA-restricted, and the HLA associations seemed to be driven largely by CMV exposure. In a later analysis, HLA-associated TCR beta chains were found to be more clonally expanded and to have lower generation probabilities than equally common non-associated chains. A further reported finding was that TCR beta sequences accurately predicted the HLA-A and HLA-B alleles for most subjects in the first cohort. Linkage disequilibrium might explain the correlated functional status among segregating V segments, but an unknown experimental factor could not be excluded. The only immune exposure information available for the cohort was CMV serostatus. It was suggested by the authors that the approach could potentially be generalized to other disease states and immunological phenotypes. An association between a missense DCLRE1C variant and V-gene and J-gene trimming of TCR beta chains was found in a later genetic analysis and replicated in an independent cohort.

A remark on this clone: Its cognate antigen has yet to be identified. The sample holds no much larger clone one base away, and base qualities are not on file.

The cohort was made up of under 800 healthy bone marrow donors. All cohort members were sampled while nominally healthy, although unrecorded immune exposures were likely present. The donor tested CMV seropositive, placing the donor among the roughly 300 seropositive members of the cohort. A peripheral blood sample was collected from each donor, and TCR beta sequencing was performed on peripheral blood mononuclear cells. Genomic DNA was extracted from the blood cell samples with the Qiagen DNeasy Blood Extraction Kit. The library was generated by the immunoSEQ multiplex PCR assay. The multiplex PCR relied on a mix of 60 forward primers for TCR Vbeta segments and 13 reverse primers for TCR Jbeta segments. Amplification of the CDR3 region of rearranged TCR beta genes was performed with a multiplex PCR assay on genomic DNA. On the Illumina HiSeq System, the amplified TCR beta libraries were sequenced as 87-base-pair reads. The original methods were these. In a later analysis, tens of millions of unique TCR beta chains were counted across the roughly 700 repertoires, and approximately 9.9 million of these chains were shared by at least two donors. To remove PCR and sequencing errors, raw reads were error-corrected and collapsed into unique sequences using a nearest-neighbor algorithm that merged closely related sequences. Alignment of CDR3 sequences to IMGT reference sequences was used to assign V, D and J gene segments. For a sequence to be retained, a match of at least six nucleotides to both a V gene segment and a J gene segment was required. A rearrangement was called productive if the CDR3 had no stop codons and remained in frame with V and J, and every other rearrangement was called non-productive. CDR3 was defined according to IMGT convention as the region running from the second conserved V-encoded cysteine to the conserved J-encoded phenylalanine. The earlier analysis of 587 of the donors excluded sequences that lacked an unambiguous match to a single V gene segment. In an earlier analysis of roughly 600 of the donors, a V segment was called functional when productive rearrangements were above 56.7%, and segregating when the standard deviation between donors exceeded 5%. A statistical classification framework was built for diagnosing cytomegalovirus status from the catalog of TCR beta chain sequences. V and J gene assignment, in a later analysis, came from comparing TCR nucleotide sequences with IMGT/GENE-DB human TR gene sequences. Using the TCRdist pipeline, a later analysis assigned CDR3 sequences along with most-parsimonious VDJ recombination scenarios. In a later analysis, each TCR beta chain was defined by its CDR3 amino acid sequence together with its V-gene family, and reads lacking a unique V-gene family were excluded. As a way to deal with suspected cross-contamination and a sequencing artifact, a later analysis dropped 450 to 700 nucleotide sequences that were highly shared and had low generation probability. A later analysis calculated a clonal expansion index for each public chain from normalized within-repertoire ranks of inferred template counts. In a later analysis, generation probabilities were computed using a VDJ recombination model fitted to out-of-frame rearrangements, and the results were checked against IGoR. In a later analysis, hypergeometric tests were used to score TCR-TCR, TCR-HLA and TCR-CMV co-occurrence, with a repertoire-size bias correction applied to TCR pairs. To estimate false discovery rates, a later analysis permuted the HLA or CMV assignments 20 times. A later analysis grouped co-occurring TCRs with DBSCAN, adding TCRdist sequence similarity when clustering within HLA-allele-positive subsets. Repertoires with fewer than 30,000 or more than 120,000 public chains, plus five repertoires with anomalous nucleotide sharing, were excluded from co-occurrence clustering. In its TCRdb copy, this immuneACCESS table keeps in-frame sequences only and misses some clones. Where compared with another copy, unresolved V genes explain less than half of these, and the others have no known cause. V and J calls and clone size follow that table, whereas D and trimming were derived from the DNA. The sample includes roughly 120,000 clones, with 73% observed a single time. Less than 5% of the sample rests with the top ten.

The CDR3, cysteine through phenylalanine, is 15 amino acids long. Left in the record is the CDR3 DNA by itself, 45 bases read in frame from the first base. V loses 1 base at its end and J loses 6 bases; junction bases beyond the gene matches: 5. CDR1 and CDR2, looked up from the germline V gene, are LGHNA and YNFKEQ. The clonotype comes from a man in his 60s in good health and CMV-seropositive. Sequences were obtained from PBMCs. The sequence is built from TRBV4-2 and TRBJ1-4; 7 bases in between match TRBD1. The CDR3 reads CASSQAGTDDEKLFF. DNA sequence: TGTGCCAGCAGCCAAGCCGGGACAGACGATGAAAAACTGTTTTTT.